This T cell receptor beta chain came from a study of response to subunit inactivated influenza vaccine. Notes on the study in general: A suggestion made by the authors is that each seasonal influenza vaccination recruits few new T cells.

A word on this clonotype: Its target is not known.

A single record per CDR3 protein comes from TCRdb applying MiXCR to the RT-PCR reads. The sample consists of around 480,000 distinct CDR3 sequences, approximately 15% of them appearing once. Germline V gene sequence: CDR1 SNHLY, CDR2 FYNNEI. The length of the CDR3 is 16 residues. V lost 6 bases to trimming and J lost 6 bases, with 22 bases between them. The sample in question was CD4+ T cells sorted from PBMCs, obtained around 2 years after vaccination. The receptor was derived from a man aged 45-69 years who received an inactivated influenza vaccine. The chain couples TRBV2 to TRBJ2-3, with D maybe TRBD1 (6 bases). CDR3 region: CASRPTGLRIGDTQYF. The CDR3 nucleotides read TGTGCCAGCAGACCTACAGGGTTAAGAATTGGGGATACGCAGTATTTT.